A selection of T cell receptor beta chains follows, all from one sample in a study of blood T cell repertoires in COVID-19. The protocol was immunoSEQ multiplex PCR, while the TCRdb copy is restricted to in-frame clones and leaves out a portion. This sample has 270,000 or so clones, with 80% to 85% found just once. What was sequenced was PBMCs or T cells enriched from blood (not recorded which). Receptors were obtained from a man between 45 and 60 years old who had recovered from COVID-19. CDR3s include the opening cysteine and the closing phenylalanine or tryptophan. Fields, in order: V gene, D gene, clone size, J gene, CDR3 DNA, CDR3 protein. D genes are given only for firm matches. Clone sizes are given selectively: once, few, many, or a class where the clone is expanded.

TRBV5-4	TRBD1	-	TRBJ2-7	TGTGCCAGCAGCTTGGACAGGGGGCGCTTCGAGCAGTACTTC	CASSLDRGRFEQYF
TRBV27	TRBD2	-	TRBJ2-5	TGTGCCAGCAGTTTCGGGGCGGCTAGCGGGAGGTTGGGGCAAGAGACCCAGTACTTC	CASSFGAASGRLGQETQYF
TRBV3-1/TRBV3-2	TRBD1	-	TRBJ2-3	TGTGCCAGCAGCAAACGACAGGGGGCGACAGATACGCAGTATTTT	CASSKRQGATDTQYF
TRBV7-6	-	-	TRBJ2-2	TGTGCCAGCAGCCCCACGGGAAGTGTAAACACCGGGGAGCTGTTTTTT	CASSPTGSVNTGELFF
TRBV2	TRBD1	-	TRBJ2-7	TGTGCCAGCAGCGGGGACAGCTACGAGCAGTACTTC	CASSGDSYEQYF
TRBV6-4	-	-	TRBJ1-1	TGTGCCAGCAGCCGGGACCCGGGACAAAGGAACACTGAAGCTTTCTTT	CASSRDPGQRNTEAFF
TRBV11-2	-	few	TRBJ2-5	TGTGCCAGCAGCCAGCACGGAGATTTGGACTTC	CASSQHGDLDF
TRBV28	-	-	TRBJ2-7	TGTGCCAGCATGAGCTCCTACGAGCAGTACTTC	CASMSSYEQYF
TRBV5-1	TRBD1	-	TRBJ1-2	TGCGCCAGCAGCTTGGGGGGCGCGACAGGGGGCACTGGCTACACCTTC	CASSLGGATGGTGYTF
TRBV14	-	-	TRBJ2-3	TGTGCCAGCAACGACAGGGAGGTGTCAGATACGCAGTATTTT	CASNDREVSDTQYF
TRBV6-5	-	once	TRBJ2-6	TGTGCCAGCAGTCGGACAGTAGCTGGGGCCAACGTCCTGACTTTC	CASSRTVAGANVLTF
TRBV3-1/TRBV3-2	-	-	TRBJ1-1	TGTGCCAGCAGCCGAAGAGACACTGAAGCTTTCTTT	CASSRRDTEAFF
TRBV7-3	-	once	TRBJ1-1	TGTGCCAGCGGATTAGGACAGCACACTGAAGCTTTCTTT	CASGLGQHTEAFF
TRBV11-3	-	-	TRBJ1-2	TGTGCCAGCAGCTCCGAAGCTGGCACCTTC	CASSSEAGTF
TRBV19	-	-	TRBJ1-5	TGTGCCAGTAGTATGACAGGCGGAGGCAATCAGCCCCAGCATTTT	CASSMTGGGNQPQHF
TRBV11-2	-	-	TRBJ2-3	TGTGCCAGCAGCTTAGATAGGGGCGCGGGAAACACAGATACGCAGTATTTT	CASSLDRGAGNTDTQYF
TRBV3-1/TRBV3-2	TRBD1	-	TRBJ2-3	TGTGCCAGCAGCCAAGGGTCAGGGGGCGCCCCGGATACGCAGTATTTT	CASSQGSGGAPDTQYF
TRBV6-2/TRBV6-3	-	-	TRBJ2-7	TGTGCCAGCAGTCCCCGGGGACTCTCAGGTCCCATAATCGAGCAGTACTTC	CASSPRGLSGPIIEQYF
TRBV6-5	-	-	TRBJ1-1	TGTGCCAGCAGCGCCACCCGGACAGTAAACACTGAAGCTTTCTTT	CASSATRTVNTEAFF
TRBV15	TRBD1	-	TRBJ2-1	TGTGCCACCGGGGAACGGGACAGGGAGCAGTTCTTC	CATGERDREQFF
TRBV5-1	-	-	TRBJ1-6	TGCGCCAGCAGCGGAGGGTTAAGCTCCTATAATTCACCCCTCCACTTT	CASSGGLSSYNSPLHF
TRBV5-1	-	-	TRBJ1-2	TGCGCCAGCAGCTTGGGGCGGGGGGCCTCGAACTATGGCTACACCTTC	CASSLGRGASNYGYTF
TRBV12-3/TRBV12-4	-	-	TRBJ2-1	TGTGCCAGCAGTGCCGGGGGGCCCAATGAGCAGTTCTTC	CASSAGGPNEQFF
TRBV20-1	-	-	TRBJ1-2	TGCAGTGCTATTGACAGGCCCTATGGCTACACCTTC	CSAIDRPYGYTF
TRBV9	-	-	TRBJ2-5	TGTGCCAGCAGCCCCCGATCAGATGAAGAGACCCAGTACTTC	CASSPRSDEETQYF
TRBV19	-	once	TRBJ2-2	TGTGCCAGTAGTACCTTGAGAGGGGAGCTGTTTTTT	CASSTLRGELFF
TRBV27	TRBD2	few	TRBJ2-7	TGTGCCAGCAGTTTAAACCCGGGACTAGCGGGGTACGAGCAGTACTTC	CASSLNPGLAGYEQYF
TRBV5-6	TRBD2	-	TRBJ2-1	TGTGCCAGCAGCCCGCGGGGGGGCGGTGAGCAGTTCTTC	CASSPRGGGEQFF
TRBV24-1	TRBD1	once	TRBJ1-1	TGTGCCACCAGCCTAGGGGGCACTGATGAAGCTTTCTTT	CATSLGGTDEAFF
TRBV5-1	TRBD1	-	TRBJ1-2	TGCGCCAGCAGCTCGAGGACAGGGACAAATGGCTACACCTTC	CASSSRTGTNGYTF
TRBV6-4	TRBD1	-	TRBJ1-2	TGTGCCAGCAGCGAACAAGGGGGCACCTATGGCTACACCTTC	CASSEQGGTYGYTF
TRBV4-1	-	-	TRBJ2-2	TGCGCCAGCAGCCAAGATTTACCCAGTTACACCGGGGAGCTGTTTTTT	CASSQDLPSYTGELFF
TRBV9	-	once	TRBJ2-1	TGTGCCAGCAGCCTAATAAGCTCCTACAATGAGCAGTTCTTC	CASSLISSYNEQFF
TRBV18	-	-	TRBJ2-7	TGTGCCAGCTCACATTCGGACAGTTCCACCTCCGAGCAGTACTTC	CASSHSDSSTSEQYF
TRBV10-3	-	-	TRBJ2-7	TGTGCCATCAGTGAGTCGAGTCCCCCGGGCGAGCAGTACTTC	CAISESSPPGEQYF
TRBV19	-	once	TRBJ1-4	TGTGCCAGTAGTATAGTTCTGGCCGAAAAACTGTTTTTT	CASSIVLAEKLFF
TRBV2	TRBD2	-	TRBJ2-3	TGTGCCAGCAGTGAAACACTACGGACTAGCGGGGGCACAGATACGCAGTATTTT	CASSETLRTSGGTDTQYF
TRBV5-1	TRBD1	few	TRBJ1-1	TGCGCCAGAAGACAGACAGGGGCATGGAGGAACACTGAAGCTTTCTTT	CARRQTGAWRNTEAFF
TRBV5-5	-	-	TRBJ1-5	TGTGCCAGCAGCTTGGGGGGGGACGAGGTCCCTCAGCCCCAGCATTTT	CASSLGGDEVPQPQHF